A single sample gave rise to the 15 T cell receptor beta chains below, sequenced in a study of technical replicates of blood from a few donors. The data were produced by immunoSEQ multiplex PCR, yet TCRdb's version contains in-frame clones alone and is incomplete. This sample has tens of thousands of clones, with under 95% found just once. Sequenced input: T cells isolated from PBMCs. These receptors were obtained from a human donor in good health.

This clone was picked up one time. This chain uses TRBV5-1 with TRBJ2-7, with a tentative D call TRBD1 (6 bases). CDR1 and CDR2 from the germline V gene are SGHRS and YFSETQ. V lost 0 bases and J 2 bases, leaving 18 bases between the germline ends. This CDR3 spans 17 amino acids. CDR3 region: CASSLGSGQGKTYEQYF. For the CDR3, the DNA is TGCGCCAGCAGCTTGGGGTCCGGCCAGGGGAAAACCTACGAGCAGTACTTC.

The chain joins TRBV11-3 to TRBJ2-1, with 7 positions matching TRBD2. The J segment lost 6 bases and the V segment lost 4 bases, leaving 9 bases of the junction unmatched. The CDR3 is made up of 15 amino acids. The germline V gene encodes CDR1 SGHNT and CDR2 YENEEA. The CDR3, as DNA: TGTGCCAGCAGCTCTCCCGGGACTATATTCAATGAGCAGTTCTTC. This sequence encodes CASSSPGTIFNEQFF.

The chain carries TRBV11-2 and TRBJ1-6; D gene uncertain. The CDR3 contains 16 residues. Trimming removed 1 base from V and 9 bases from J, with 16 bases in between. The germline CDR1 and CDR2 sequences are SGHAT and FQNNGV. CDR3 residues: CASSLGLVEGASPLHF. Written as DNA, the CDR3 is TGTGCCAGCAGCTTAGGCTTGGTGGAGGGCGCTTCACCCCTCCACTTT.

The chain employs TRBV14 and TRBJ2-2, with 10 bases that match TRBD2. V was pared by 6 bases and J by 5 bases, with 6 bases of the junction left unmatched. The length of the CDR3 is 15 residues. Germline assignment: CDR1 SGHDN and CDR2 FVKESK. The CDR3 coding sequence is TGTGCCAGCAGACTTTCTAGCGGGAGAACCGGGGAGCTGTTTTTT. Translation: CASRLSSGRTGELFF.

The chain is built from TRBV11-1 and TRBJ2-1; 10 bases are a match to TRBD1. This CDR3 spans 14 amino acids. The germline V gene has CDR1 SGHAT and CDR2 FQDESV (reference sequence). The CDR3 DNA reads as TGTGCTAGCGGGGACAGGGGATTATCCAATGAGCAGTTCTTC. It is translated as CASGDRGLSNEQFF.

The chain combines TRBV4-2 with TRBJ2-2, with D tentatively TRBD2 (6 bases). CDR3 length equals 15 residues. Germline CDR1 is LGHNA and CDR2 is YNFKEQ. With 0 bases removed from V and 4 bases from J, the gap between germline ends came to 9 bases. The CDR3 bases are TGTGCCAGCAGCCAAGAATATAGCGGCACCGGGGAGCTGTTTTTT. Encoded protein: CASSQEYSGTGELFF.

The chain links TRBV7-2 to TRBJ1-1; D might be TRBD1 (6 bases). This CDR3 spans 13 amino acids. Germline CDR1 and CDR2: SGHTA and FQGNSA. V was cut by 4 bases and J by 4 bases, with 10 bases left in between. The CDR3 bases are TGTGCCAGCAGCTCTCCAGGGGCCACTGAAGCTTTCTTT. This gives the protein CASSSPGATEAFF.

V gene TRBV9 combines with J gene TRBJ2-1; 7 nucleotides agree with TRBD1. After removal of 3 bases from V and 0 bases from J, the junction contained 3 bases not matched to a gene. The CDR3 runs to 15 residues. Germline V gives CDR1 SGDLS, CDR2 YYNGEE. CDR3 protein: CASSARQGSYNEQFF. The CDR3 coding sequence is TGTGCCAGCAGCGCAAGACAGGGCTCCTACAATGAGCAGTTCTTC.

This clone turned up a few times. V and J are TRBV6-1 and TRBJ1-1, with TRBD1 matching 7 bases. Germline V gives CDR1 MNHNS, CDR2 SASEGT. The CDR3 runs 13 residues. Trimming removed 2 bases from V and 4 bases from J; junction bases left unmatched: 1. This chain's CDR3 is CASSESGGTEAFF. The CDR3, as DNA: TGTGCCAGCAGTGAATCAGGGGGCACTGAAGCTTTCTTT.

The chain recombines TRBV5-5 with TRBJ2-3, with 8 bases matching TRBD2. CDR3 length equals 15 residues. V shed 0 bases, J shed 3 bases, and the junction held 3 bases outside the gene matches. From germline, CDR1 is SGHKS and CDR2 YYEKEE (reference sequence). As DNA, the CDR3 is TGTGCCAGCAGCTTGGCGGGGGGGCGGACAGATACGCAGTATTTT. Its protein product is CASSLAGGRTDTQYF.

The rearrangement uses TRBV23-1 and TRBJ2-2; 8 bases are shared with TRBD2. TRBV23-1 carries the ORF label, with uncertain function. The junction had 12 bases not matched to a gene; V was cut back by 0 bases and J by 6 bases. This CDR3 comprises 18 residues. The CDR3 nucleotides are TGCGCCAGCAGTCAATCGAATTGCCAGCGGGAGTTGGCCGGGGAGCTGTTTTTT. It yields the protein CASSQSNCQRELAGELFF.

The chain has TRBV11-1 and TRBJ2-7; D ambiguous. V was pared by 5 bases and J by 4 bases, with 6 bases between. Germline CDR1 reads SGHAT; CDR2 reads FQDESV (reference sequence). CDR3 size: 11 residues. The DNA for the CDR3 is TGTGCCAGCAGCAAAACTTACGAGCAGTACTTC. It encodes CASSKTYEQYF.

The CDR3, as DNA: TGCGCCAGCAGCTTGGCCTTCACAGGGAGTGACGAGCAGTACTTC. This gives the protein CASSLAFTGSDEQYF. The rearrangement links TRBV5-1 to TRBJ2-7; possible D gene TRBD1, 6 bases. The CDR3 covers 15 residues. V lost 0 bases and J 5 bases, leaving 15 bases between the germline ends. Germline values: CDR1 SGHRS, CDR2 YFSETQ.

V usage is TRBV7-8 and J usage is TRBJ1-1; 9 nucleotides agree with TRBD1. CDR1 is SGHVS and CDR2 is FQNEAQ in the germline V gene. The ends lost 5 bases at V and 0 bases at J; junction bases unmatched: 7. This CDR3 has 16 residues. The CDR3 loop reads CASSLLQGALNTEAFF. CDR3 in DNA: TGTGCCAGCAGCCTGTTACAGGGGGCGTTGAACACTGAAGCTTTCTTT.

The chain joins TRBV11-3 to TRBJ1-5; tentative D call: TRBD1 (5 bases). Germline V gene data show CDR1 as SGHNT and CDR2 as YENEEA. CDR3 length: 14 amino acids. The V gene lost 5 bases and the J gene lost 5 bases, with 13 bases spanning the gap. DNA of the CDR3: TGTGCCAGCAGCCCTAGGGGCGGGGATCAGCCCCAGCATTTT. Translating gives CASSPRGGDQPQHF.